This T cell receptor (beta chain) originates from a study of T-cell reconstitution after alpha-beta-depleted transplantation in children. Study results and limitations: Several hundred rapidly expanded clones from non-depleted graft cells reportedly supplied alpha-beta T cells about two months post-transplant. T-cell counts and diversity at one year following transplant were attributed mainly to newly produced T cells. Surviving recipient T cells and intrathymic progenitors accounted for some patients' high TCRbeta diversity at day 60.

This CDR3 has 13 amino acids. CDR1 SGHRS and CDR2 YFSETQ come from the germline V gene. V was trimmed by 4 bases and J by 5 bases, leaving 13 bases between them. TCRbeta library preparation incorporated unique molecular identifiers. Via MiXCR, TCRdb re-called the PCR reads, giving one row per CDR3 protein. The repertoire holds approximately 650,000 distinct CDR3 sequences, around 14% seen once, with approximately 0.8% in the top ten. This clonotype has a count of ten or more. No antigen is known for it. This TCR was recovered from a girl aged 2-9 years with congenital amegakaryocytic thrombocytopenia, due to receive a stem cell transplant. The material was PBMCs, obtained before TCRalphabeta/CD19-depleted stem cell transplant. The V and J genes are TRBV5-1 and TRBJ2-7; a weak D match, TRBD2 (5 bases). Here the CDR3 reads CASSRGASHEQYF. The CDR3 nucleotides are TGCGCCAGCAGCCGGGGAGCTTCCCACGAGCAGTACTTC.